These T cell receptor beta chains were read from a single sample in a study of patients and donors after allogeneic stem cell transplantation. TCRdb re-derived calls from the RT-PCR reads in MiXCR, one entry per CDR3 protein. Of approximately 170,000 distinct CDR3 sequences detected, approximately 24% appear once; the ten largest clones hold 20% to 30%. Source material: blood, either unsorted or a sorted T cell fraction (not recorded which). The receptors were gathered from a human donor who was either an allogeneic HSCT recipient or a stem cell or donor lymphocyte infusion donor (not recorded which). It is not recorded whose cells these are; they may come from a transplant donor. Each CDR3 is given with its conserved first and last residue. D genes are given only for firm matches. Some rows have no size entry. The others give once, few or many, or a class for an expanded clone.

CDR3nt: TGTGCCAGCAGCTTAGACGAGATTGGAGGCTACACCTTC
CDR3aa: CASSLDEIGGYTF
j_gene: TRBJ1-2
abundance: .
d_gene: .
v_gene: TRBV11-2

CDR3nt: TGCAGTGCTAGGGCAGACAGTAACTATGGCTACACCTTC
CDR3aa: CSARADSNYGYTF
j_gene: TRBJ1-2
abundance: few
d_gene: .
v_gene: TRBV20-1

CDR3nt: TGTGCCAGCACCCGACAGGGCTCCCCGGACACTGAAGCTTTCTTT
CDR3aa: CASTRQGSPDTEAFF
j_gene: TRBJ1-1
abundance: few
d_gene: TRBD1
v_gene: TRBV12-3/TRBV12-4

CDR3nt: TGTGCTAGCAGCTTGGGCAGAAATATTCAAGAGACCCAGTACTTC
CDR3aa: CASSLGRNIQETQYF
j_gene: TRBJ2-5
abundance: .
d_gene: .
v_gene: TRBV7-7

CDR3nt: TGCGCCAGCAGCCAAGATAGGATGGTGCACGAGCAGTACTTC
CDR3aa: CASSQDRMVHEQYF
j_gene: TRBJ2-7
abundance: .
d_gene: .
v_gene: TRBV4-3

CDR3nt: TGTGCCACCAGTGATTCGGACGGGAAGCAGTTCTTC
CDR3aa: CATSDSDGKQFF
j_gene: TRBJ2-1
abundance: .
d_gene: .
v_gene: TRBV24-1

CDR3nt: TGTGCCAGCAGCGTAGGCATGGAGGGAGCCAATCAGCCCCAGCATTTT
CDR3aa: CASSVGMEGANQPQHF
j_gene: TRBJ1-5
abundance: .
d_gene: .
v_gene: TRBV9

CDR3nt: TGCAGCGCCGGACAGCTGAACTATGGCTACACCTTC
CDR3aa: CSAGQLNYGYTF
j_gene: TRBJ1-2
abundance: .
d_gene: .
v_gene: TRBV29-1

CDR3nt: TGCAGTGCCCGGGACACAGTAGGCACAGATACGCAGTATTTT
CDR3aa: CSARDTVGTDTQYF
j_gene: TRBJ2-3
abundance: few
d_gene: .
v_gene: TRBV20-1

CDR3nt: TGTGCCAGCGGCGAATACGGAAGGGCGGCGGGCACTGAAGCTTTCTTT
CDR3aa: CASGEYGRAAGTEAFF
j_gene: TRBJ1-1
abundance: .
d_gene: .
v_gene: TRBV11-2

CDR3nt: TGTGCCAGCGGGGCTACCGGGGAGCTGTTTTTT
CDR3aa: CASGATGELFF
j_gene: TRBJ2-2
abundance: few
d_gene: .
v_gene: TRBV25-1

CDR3nt: TGTGCCAGCAGCGAAATCCTAGATGTAGCGGGAGGAGACGGGGAGCTGTTTTTT
CDR3aa: CASSEILDVAGGDGELFF
j_gene: TRBJ2-2
abundance: .
d_gene: TRBD2
v_gene: TRBV7-9

CDR3nt: TGCAGTGCTAGAGAAGGGGGTGAGGTTCAGCCCCAGCATTTT
CDR3aa: CSAREGGEVQPQHF
j_gene: TRBJ1-5
abundance: .
d_gene: .
v_gene: TRBV20-1

CDR3nt: TGTGCCAGCGCATATATACCGGCAGAGAATTCACCCCTCCACTTT
CDR3aa: CASAYIPAENSPLHF
j_gene: TRBJ1-6
abundance: .
d_gene: .
v_gene: TRBV12-3/TRBV12-4

CDR3nt: TGCGCCAGCAGCCCAACAGTGAATGAGCAGTTCTTC
CDR3aa: CASSPTVNEQFF
j_gene: TRBJ2-1
abundance: .
d_gene: .
v_gene: TRBV5-1

CDR3nt: TGTGCCAGCAGCCCCAGGGGACAGGGTGATTTTGAGCAGTTCTTC
CDR3aa: CASSPRGQGDFEQFF
j_gene: TRBJ2-1
abundance: few
d_gene: TRBD1
v_gene: TRBV9

CDR3nt: TGTGCCAGCAGCGTAGAAACAGGTCTCTACAATGAGCAGTTCTTC
CDR3aa: CASSVETGLYNEQFF
j_gene: TRBJ2-1
abundance: .
d_gene: .
v_gene: TRBV9

CDR3nt: TGCAGTGCTAGGCCAGGGACACTTAGCAATCAGCCCCAGCATTTT
CDR3aa: CSARPGTLSNQPQHF
j_gene: TRBJ1-5
abundance: .
d_gene: .
v_gene: TRBV20-1

CDR3nt: TGTGCCACCAGCAGAGACAGACTAGCGGCTAGCACAGATACGCAGTATTTT
CDR3aa: CATSRDRLAASTDTQYF
j_gene: TRBJ2-3
abundance: .
d_gene: TRBD2
v_gene: TRBV15

CDR3nt: TGTGCCAGCAGCCCCGGGACAGGGGTCACAGATACGCAGTATTTT
CDR3aa: CASSPGTGVTDTQYF
j_gene: TRBJ2-3
abundance: .
d_gene: TRBD1
v_gene: TRBV27

CDR3nt: TGTGCCAGTAGTACAGCGAGCAATCAGCCCCAGCATTTT
CDR3aa: CASSTASNQPQHF
j_gene: TRBJ1-5
abundance: .
d_gene: .
v_gene: TRBV19

CDR3nt: TGTGCCAGCAGTTTAGCTCGGGAGACCCAGTACTTC
CDR3aa: CASSLARETQYF
j_gene: TRBJ2-5
abundance: few
d_gene: .
v_gene: TRBV28

CDR3nt: TGCAGTGCTCCGCGAGTCCCGGGACAGGGGCCGCTCACTGAAGCTTTCTTT
CDR3aa: CSAPRVPGQGPLTEAFF
j_gene: TRBJ1-1
abundance: many
d_gene: TRBD1
v_gene: TRBV20-1

CDR3nt: TGCGCCAGCAGCCAAGATCGGATGGGGACCTACGAGCAGTACTTC
CDR3aa: CASSQDRMGTYEQYF
j_gene: TRBJ2-7
abundance: once
d_gene: .
v_gene: TRBV4-3

CDR3nt: TGCGCCAGCAGCGAAGCAAGAAGAAAAGGGGACGAGCAGTACTTC
CDR3aa: CASSEARRKGDEQYF
j_gene: TRBJ2-7
abundance: .
d_gene: .
v_gene: TRBV5-1

CDR3nt: TGCAGTGCCCCCACAGAAAACACTGAAGCTTTCTTT
CDR3aa: CSAPTENTEAFF
j_gene: TRBJ1-1
abundance: .
d_gene: .
v_gene: TRBV20-1

CDR3nt: TGTGCCAGCAGCCAAGGCGGGACTAGCGTCTACGAGCAGTACTTC
CDR3aa: CASSQGGTSVYEQYF
j_gene: TRBJ2-7
abundance: .
d_gene: TRBD2
v_gene: TRBV3-1

CDR3nt: TGCGCCAGCAGCTTGCCAAAGGGGGGGATCGACTGGGACAATGAGCAGTTCTTC
CDR3aa: CASSLPKGGIDWDNEQFF
j_gene: TRBJ2-1
abundance: few
d_gene: .
v_gene: TRBV5-1

CDR3nt: TGTGCCAGCAGCTTCCGGACAGGGGTTGAAAAACTGTTTTTT
CDR3aa: CASSFRTGVEKLFF
j_gene: TRBJ1-4
abundance: medium-sized
d_gene: TRBD1
v_gene: TRBV7-9

CDR3nt: TGTGCCAGCAGCGACCGGGGGGCTAGCACAGATACGCAGTATTTT
CDR3aa: CASSDRGASTDTQYF
j_gene: TRBJ2-3
abundance: once
d_gene: .
v_gene: TRBV9

CDR3nt: TGTGCCAGCAGTGACTCGACCCTAACCACCGGGGAGCTGTTTTTT
CDR3aa: CASSDSTLTTGELFF
j_gene: TRBJ2-2
abundance: few
d_gene: .
v_gene: TRBV2

CDR3nt: TGTGCCAGCAGCCAAGATCCGGTTGCGGGTCCTGGGAATGAGCAGTTCTTC
CDR3aa: CASSQDPVAGPGNEQFF
j_gene: TRBJ2-1
abundance: few
d_gene: .
v_gene: TRBV4-2

CDR3nt: TGTGCCAGCAGTTTGGGGCAAGGGGTGACAGATACGCAGTATTTT
CDR3aa: CASSLGQGVTDTQYF
j_gene: TRBJ2-3
abundance: few
d_gene: .
v_gene: TRBV27

CDR3nt: TGTGCCATCAGTGAGAACATAGAGCGGACAGGGCCGTATTTT
CDR3aa: CAISENIERTGPYF
j_gene: TRBJ2-3
abundance: .
d_gene: TRBD1
v_gene: TRBV10-3

CDR3nt: TGTGCCAGCACGTCCGGGAACGAGCAGTACTTC
CDR3aa: CASTSGNEQYF
j_gene: TRBJ2-7
abundance: .
d_gene: .
v_gene: TRBV6-6

CDR3nt: TGCGCCAGCAGCTTCCGGACAGATCGCAAGAACACTGAAGCTTTCTTT
CDR3aa: CASSFRTDRKNTEAFF
j_gene: TRBJ1-1
abundance: .
d_gene: .
v_gene: TRBV5-1

CDR3nt: TGTGCCAGCAGACCGTCTTCGGGACAGGGGGTAGAGACCCAGTACTTC
CDR3aa: CASRPSSGQGVETQYF
j_gene: TRBJ2-5
abundance: .
d_gene: TRBD1
v_gene: TRBV12-3/TRBV12-4

CDR3nt: TGTGCCAGCAGCGGCGGGACAGGGGGAGGGTATAGCAATCAGCCCCAGCATTTT
CDR3aa: CASSGGTGGGYSNQPQHF
j_gene: TRBJ1-5
abundance: .
d_gene: TRBD1
v_gene: TRBV5-5

CDR3nt: TGTGCCAGCAGCTTATTGGTCGGCGCAGGGCTCATGAACACTGAAGCTTTCTTT
CDR3aa: CASSLLVGAGLMNTEAFF
j_gene: TRBJ1-1
abundance: .
d_gene: .
v_gene: TRBV7-9

CDR3nt: TGTGCCAGCAGCACAAGCGCAGGGTACGAGCAGTACTTC
CDR3aa: CASSTSAGYEQYF
j_gene: TRBJ2-7
abundance: .
d_gene: .
v_gene: TRBV11-1

CDR3nt: TGCGCCAGCAGCCCGGGACCTACAGGGGAGCGTCAGCCCCAGCATTTT
CDR3aa: CASSPGPTGERQPQHF
j_gene: TRBJ1-5
abundance: .
d_gene: TRBD1
v_gene: TRBV5-1